This record looks at one T cell receptor beta chain sequence and its context. This entry belongs to a study of blood T cell repertoires in COVID-19. Study at large: Whether acute or convalescent, the COVID-19 samples came from the United States, Italy and Spain. T cells, B-cell-depleted T cells, or PBMCs provided the cDNA or gDNA that served as material.

Source study methods: Amplified reference gene primers provided the basis for estimating nucleated cell counts. Assay used: immunoSEQ multiplex PCR; TCRdb lists only in-frame clones, some missing. V and J calls plus clone size are reproduced from that table; the DNA served to infer D and trimming. The sample has about 190,000 clones, 83% seen once. This receptor was identified in a woman aged 40-49 years with acute or convalescent COVID-19. The sequenced sample consisted of peripheral blood.

CDR3 DNA: TGCGCCAGCAGCTACCCCCGGGGAGCGGGGGGGATCCCTCTCAGTGAAGAGACCCAGTACTTC. It specifies CASSYPRGAGGIPLSEETQYF. J is TRBJ2-5 and V is TRBV4-1; TRBD2 aligns across 10 bases. The V gene's germline CDR1 is MGHRA and CDR2 YSYEKL. There are 21 residues in the CDR3. The V and J ends lost 5 bases and 3 bases, in that order; junction bases with no gene match: 24.